This T cell receptor beta chain is from a study of T cell repertoires in cytomegalovirus infection. Study details: Both a matching HLA type and CMV infection were indicated by public TCR beta signatures. Findings of the study overall: Based on cumulative public TCR beta family frequency, carriers of CMV plus the relevant HLA were identified. Clonotypes of TCR beta that were HLA-C-restricted and CMV-specific dominated the ex vivo response.

CDR1 is KGHDR, CDR2 SFDVKD, per germline. J lost 3 bases, V lost 3 bases, and 1 base had no gene match. The CDR3 length is 13 residues. For this clonotype: The antigen remains undetermined.

A single record per CDR3 protein comes from TCRdb applying MiXCR to the reads. The sample lists approximately 500,000 distinct CDR3 sequences; about 15% were seen once. The sample comprised CD8+ T cells from PBMCs. This TCR derives from a human donor in good health (CMV status not recorded). Some clones in this sample may be carry-over from other donors' samples. The V gene is TRBV24-1, the J gene TRBJ2-7; 7 bases map to TRBD2. CDR3 region: CATSDPGGYEQYF. Written as DNA, the CDR3 is TGTGCCACCAGTGATCCGGGGGGCTACGAGCAGTACTTC.